A selection of T cell receptor beta chains follows, all from one sample in a study of blood T cells in healthy people across ages. Each CDR3 protein is one row after TCRdb ran MiXCR on the 5' RACE reads. The sample records 600,000 to 800,000 distinct CDR3 sequences, roughly half being singletons. Material for sequencing was blood. The source is an elderly woman in good health. Each CDR3 is given with its conserved first and last residue. A D gene is named only where the DNA matches it firmly. Only some rows state a clone size, as once, few, many or a class for expanded clones.

TRBJ2-1	.	TRBV6-2/TRBV6-3	few	TGTGCCAGCAGCCCCATGTGGTCCTACAATGAGCAGTTCTTC	CASSPMWSYNEQFF
TRBJ1-1	.	TRBV5-1	few	TGCGCCAGCAGCTTTTCGACCTTTAACACTGAAGCTTTCTTT	CASSFSTFNTEAFF
TRBJ2-3	.	TRBV7-8	many	TGTGCCAGCAGTACTCGAGGGAGTTTTCTCACAGATACGCAGTATTTT	CASSTRGSFLTDTQYF
TRBJ2-1	.	TRBV27	few	TGTGCCAGCAGTCCGAGGTCCCGGGACGTTGGGCAGTTCTTC	CASSPRSRDVGQFF
TRBJ2-3	TRBD2	TRBV12-3/TRBV12-4	.	TGTGCCAGCATCAATCGGCGGGGGAACAGCACAGATACGCAGTATTTT	CASINRRGNSTDTQYF
TRBJ2-1	TRBD2	TRBV5-1	many	TGCGCCAGCAGCAGTAGCGGGAGTCCTCGGTCCTACAATGAGCAGTTCTTC	CASSSSGSPRSYNEQFF
TRBJ1-5	.	TRBV29-1	.	TGCAGCGTTTCCCGGGCGGGGGCGGATCAGCCCCAGCATTTT	CSVSRAGADQPQHF
TRBJ1-6	TRBD1	TRBV7-6	many	TGTGCCAGCAGCTCCACAGGGGTGATAGGAAATTCACCCCTCCACTTT	CASSSTGVIGNSPLHF
TRBJ1-2	.	TRBV10-2	.	TGCGCCAGCAGACCCTCGGCAGGGATGGACTATGGCTACACCTTC	CASRPSAGMDYGYTF
TRBJ2-1	.	TRBV30	.	TGTGCCTGGAGGGGGACAATTGAGCAGTTCTTC	CAWRGTIEQFF
TRBJ2-3	.	TRBV4-2	many	TGTGCCAGCAGCCAAGAATCCAGGCCTTCCGTTGATACGCAGTATTTT	CASSQESRPSVDTQYF
TRBJ2-1	.	TRBV20-1	many	TGCAGTGCTAGAGACGCCAGGGGCCGTAGTGAGCAGTTCTTC	CSARDARGRSEQFF
TRBJ2-1	TRBD2	TRBV9	many	TGTGCCAGCAGCCCAGGACTAGCGGGCAATGAGCAGTTCTTC	CASSPGLAGNEQFF
TRBJ2-3	TRBD1	TRBV6-1	few	TGTGCCAGCAGTGAGTTCGGACAGGGCAGATCCACAGATACGCAGTATTTT	CASSEFGQGRSTDTQYF
TRBJ2-1	TRBD1	TRBV15	.	TGTGCCACCAGAGAGACAGGGGTGGATGAGCAGTTCTTC	CATRETGVDEQFF
TRBJ2-7	.	TRBV12-3/TRBV12-4	many	TGTGCCAGCAGCGCTAGGGGCGAGCAGTACTTC	CASSARGEQYF
TRBJ2-6	TRBD2	TRBV9	.	TGTGCCAGCAGCGTAGGAGGCGCTCTAGCGGGTGGGGCCAACGTCCTGACTTTC	CASSVGGALAGGANVLTF
TRBJ1-6	TRBD1	TRBV20-1	.	TGCAGTGCTGGGACAGGAGGCAATTCACCCCCCCACTTT	CSAGTGGNSPPHF
TRBJ1-2	TRBD1	TRBV4-2	.	TGTGCCAGCAGCCACGCCAGGGGGGCAAATAACTATGGCTACACCTTC	CASSHARGANNYGYTF
TRBJ1-1	.	TRBV21-1	.	TGTGCCAGCAGCAGTCGACAAGAGAGCACTGAAGCTTTCTTT	CASSSRQESTEAFF
TRBJ2-5	TRBD2	TRBV9	many	TGTGCCAGCAGCGTAGGGGTGACCTCGAGGGTGACTAGCGGTCAAGAGACCCAGTACTTC	CASSVGVTSRVTSGQETQYF
TRBJ2-7	.	TRBV29-1	once	TGCAGCGCTGCGGGTTACAATGAGCAGTACTTC	CSAAGYNEQYF
TRBJ2-5	.	TRBV7-9	.	TGTGCCAGCAGCTACATAGCTTGGGAGACCCAGTACTTC	CASSYIAWETQYF
TRBJ2-7	.	TRBV20-1	.	TGCAGTGCTAGAGCGGGGAATTTGTACGAGCAGTACTTC	CSARAGNLYEQYF
TRBJ2-7	TRBD2	TRBV20-1	many	TGCAGTGCTTCCTCTGACGGGAGGAACTACGAGCAGTACTTC	CSASSDGRNYEQYF
TRBJ2-7	TRBD1	TRBV10-3	.	TGTGCCATCAGCCCGGACAGGACCAACGAGCGGTACTTC	CAISPDRTNERYF
TRBJ2-7	.	TRBV28	.	TGTGCCAGCAGCCCCGCGGGGACATTCTCCTACGAGCAGTACTTC	CASSPAGTFSYEQYF
TRBJ1-2	TRBD1	TRBV18	.	TGTGCCAGCTCTCCCCCAGGGGGACCCAAAGATGGCTACACCTTC	CASSPPGGPKDGYTF
TRBJ2-7	TRBD2	TRBV7-3	.	TGTGCCAGCAGGGGAGCGGGAGGGACCTACAATGAGCAGTACTTC	CASRGAGGTYNEQYF
TRBJ2-3	.	TRBV18	.	TGTGCCAGCTCACCAGTATCACTAGTCAGCACAGATACGCAGTATTTT	CASSPVSLVSTDTQYF
TRBJ2-3	.	TRBV13	.	TGTGCCAGCAGCGGGGGGCCGGCAGATACGCAGTATTTT	CASSGGPADTQYF
TRBJ2-1	.	TRBV29-1	many	TGCAGCGCCCGGCCCCAAGGGAATGAGCAGTTCTTC	CSARPQGNEQFF
TRBJ2-1	.	TRBV7-2	many	TGTGCCAGCAGCTGGAGGACGGGTGAGCAGTTCTTC	CASSWRTGEQFF
TRBJ2-1	TRBD2	TRBV5-1	many	TGCGCCAGCAGCATACTAGCGGGCTTCAACAATGAGCAGTTCTTC	CASSILAGFNNEQFF
TRBJ1-2	.	TRBV5-1	few	TGCGCCAGCAGCTTTGGACAGTATGGCTACACCTTC	CASSFGQYGYTF
TRBJ1-5	.	TRBV6-6	many	TGTGCCAGCAGTTATTACAGGGATAATCAGCCCCAGCATTTT	CASSYYRDNQPQHF
TRBJ2-1	.	TRBV29-1	.	TGCAGCGTTGGGCGGACAGATGCCGGTGATGAGCAGTTCTTC	CSVGRTDAGDEQFF
TRBJ2-3	.	TRBV7-9	.	TGTGCCAGCAGCTTAGCCGTCGGGGTTAGCACAGATACGCAGTATTTT	CASSLAVGVSTDTQYF
TRBJ1-1	TRBD1	TRBV29-1	.	TGCAGCGTTGACCCCGGACAGGGTAACACTGAAGCTTTCTTT	CSVDPGQGNTEAFF
TRBJ2-1	.	TRBV6-2/TRBV6-3	many	TGTGCCAGCAGCGAGGGGTACAATGAGCAGTTCTTC	CASSEGYNEQFF
TRBJ1-2	.	TRBV7-2	many	TGTGCCAGCAGCTTAGTACAGAATAACTATGGCTACACCTTC	CASSLVQNNYGYTF
TRBJ2-7	.	TRBV6-6	many	TGTGCCAGCCTCGAAGCAGGGTCGGCCGAGCAGTACTTC	CASLEAGSAEQYF
TRBJ1-1	.	TRBV28	few	TGTGCCAGCAGTTCCACAGGTGAGGGGCTGATCGGAGCTTTCTTT	CASSSTGEGLIGAFF
TRBJ2-1	.	TRBV11-2	once	TGTGTCAGCAGTTTGACGGACTCCTACAATGAGCAGTTCTTC	CVSSLTDSYNEQFF
TRBJ2-1	.	TRBV5-1	.	TGCGCCAGCAAAAGCGCGGTACACTACAATGAGCAGTTCTTC	CASKSAVHYNEQFF